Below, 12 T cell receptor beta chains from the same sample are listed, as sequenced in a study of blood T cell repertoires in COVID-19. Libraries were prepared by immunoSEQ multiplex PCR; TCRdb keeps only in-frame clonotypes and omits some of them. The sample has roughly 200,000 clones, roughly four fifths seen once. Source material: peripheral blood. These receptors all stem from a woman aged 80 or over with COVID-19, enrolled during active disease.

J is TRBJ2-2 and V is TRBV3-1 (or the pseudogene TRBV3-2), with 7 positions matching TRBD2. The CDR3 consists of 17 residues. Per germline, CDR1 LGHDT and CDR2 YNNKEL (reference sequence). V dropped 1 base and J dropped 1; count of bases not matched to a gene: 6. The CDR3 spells CASSQARASGNTGELFF. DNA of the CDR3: TGTGCCAGCAGCCAAGCTAGGGCTAGCGGGAACACCGGGGAGCTGTTTTTT.

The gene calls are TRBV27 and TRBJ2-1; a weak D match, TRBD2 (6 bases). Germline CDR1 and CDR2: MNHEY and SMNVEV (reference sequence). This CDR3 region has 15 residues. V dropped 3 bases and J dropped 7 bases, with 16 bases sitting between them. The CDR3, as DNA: TGTGCCAGCAGTTTCCTACTTGGGGGGTCAAATGAGCAGTTCTTC. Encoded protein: CASSFLLGGSNEQFF.

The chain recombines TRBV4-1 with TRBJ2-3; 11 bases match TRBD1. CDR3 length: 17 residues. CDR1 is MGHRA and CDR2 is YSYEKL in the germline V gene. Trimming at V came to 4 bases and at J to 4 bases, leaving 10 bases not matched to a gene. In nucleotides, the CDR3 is TGCGCCAGCAGCCCTTCGGACAGGGGGCATCCTCCAGATACGCAGTATTTT. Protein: CASSPSDRGHPPDTQYF.

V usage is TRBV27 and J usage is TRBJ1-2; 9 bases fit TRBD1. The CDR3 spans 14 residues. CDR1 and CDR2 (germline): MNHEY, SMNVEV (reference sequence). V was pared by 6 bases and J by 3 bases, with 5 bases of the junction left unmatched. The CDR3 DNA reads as TGTGCCAGCAGACAGGGGGCGAGATACTATGGCTACACCTTC. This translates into CASRQGARYYGYTF.

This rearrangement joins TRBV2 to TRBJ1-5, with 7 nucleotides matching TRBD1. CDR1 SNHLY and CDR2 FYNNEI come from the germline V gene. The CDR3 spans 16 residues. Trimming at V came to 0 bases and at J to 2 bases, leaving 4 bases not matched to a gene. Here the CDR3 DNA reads TGTGCCAGCAGTGAAGCGGGGACAGTCCGCAATCAGCCCCAGCATTTT. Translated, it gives CASSEAGTVRNQPQHF.

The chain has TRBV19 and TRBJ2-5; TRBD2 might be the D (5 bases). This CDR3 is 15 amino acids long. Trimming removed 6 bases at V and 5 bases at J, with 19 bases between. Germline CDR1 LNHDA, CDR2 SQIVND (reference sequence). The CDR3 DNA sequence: TGTGCCAGTAGCCGACGCGGGTCCACTGGGGAGACCCAGTACTTC. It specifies CASSRRGSTGETQYF.

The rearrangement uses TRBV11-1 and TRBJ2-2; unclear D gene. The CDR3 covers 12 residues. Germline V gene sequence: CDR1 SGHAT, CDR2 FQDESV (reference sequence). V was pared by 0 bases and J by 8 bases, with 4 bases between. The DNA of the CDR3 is TGTGCCAGCAGCTTAGCGGAGGGGGAGCTGTTTTTT. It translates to CASSLAEGELFF.

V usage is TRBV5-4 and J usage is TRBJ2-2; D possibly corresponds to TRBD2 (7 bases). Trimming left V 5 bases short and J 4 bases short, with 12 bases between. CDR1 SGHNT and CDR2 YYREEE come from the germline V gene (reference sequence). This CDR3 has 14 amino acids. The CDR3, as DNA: TGTGCCAGCAGTCCGAGGGGGGGCACCGGGGAGCTGTTTTTT. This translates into CASSPRGGTGELFF.

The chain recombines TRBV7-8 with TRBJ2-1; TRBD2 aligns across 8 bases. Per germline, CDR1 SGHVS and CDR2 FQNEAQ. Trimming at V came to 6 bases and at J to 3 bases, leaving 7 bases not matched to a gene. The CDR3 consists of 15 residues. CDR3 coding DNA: TGTGCCAGCAGTCCCACTAGCGGACTCTACAATGAGCAGTTCTTC. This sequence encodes CASSPTSGLYNEQFF.

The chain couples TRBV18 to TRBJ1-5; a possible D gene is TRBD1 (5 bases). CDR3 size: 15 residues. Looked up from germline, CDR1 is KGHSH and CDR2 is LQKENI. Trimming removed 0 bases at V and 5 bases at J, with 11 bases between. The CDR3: CASSPPGRDDQPQHF. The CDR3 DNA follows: TGTGCCAGCTCACCACCCGGCAGGGATGATCAGCCCCAGCATTTT.

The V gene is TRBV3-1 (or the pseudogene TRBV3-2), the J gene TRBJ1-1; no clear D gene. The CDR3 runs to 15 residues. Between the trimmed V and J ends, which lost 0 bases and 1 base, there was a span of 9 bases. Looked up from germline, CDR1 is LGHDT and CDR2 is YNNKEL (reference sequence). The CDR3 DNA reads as TGTGCCAGCAGCCAAGAACGTATCAGGAACACTGAAGCTTTCTTT. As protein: CASSQERIRNTEAFF.

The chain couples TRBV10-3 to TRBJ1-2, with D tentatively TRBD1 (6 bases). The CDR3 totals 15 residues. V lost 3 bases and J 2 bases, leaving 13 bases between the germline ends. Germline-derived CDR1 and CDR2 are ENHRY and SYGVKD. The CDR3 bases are TGTGCCATCAGTGATGGGGGCAGCCTGAACTATGGCTACACCTTC. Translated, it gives CAISDGGSLNYGYTF.